This T cell receptor beta chain was recovered during a study of shared clonotypes between healthy human individuals. Germline V gives CDR1 LNHDA, CDR2 SQIVND (reference sequence). The CDR3 loop spans 14 amino acids. The germline V and J ends were trimmed by 6 bases and 2 bases, with 13 bases remaining between them. This clone was observed once. Using immunoSEQ multiplex PCR, the repertoire was profiled, and TCRdb retains in-frame clones only, with some absent. This sample has around 2.1 million clones; approximately 96% occur once, and the top ten carry 0.1% to 0.15%. Sequencing was done on a sample of naive CD4+ T cells sorted from blood. The sample's subset: CD45RA+ positively selected. This receptor was identified in a man between 18 and 29 years old in good health. The chain uses TRBV19 and TRBJ1-1, with D hard to call. CDR3 DNA: TGTGCCAGTAGCCCGACAAATCTTAACACTGAAGCTTTCTTT. The encoded protein is CASSPTNLNTEAFF.